This TCR beta chain comes out of a study of tumor and adjacent non-tumor tissue in lung cancer. This sample's RNA came from whole unsorted tissue. Distant lung tissue was collected more than 3 cm away from the tumor edge. V was shortened by 0 bases and J by 0 bases, with 9 bases between the two germline ends. The CDR3 spans 15 residues. Per germline, CDR1 SGHRS and CDR2 YFSETQ. Ten or more counts support this clonotype. TCRbeta libraries were built with three rounds of nested PCR, modified from ARM-PCR. TCRdb ran MiXCR on the multiplex PCR reads and lists one entry per CDR3 protein. The repertoire holds 47,000 or so distinct CDR3 sequences, less than 70% seen once, with around 30% in the top ten.

The chain combines TRBV5-1 with TRBJ1-1, with D possibly being TRBD1 (5 bases). Sequencing was done on a sample of distant non-tumor lung tissue. The clonotype comes from a woman between 65 and 79 years old with non-small cell lung cancer. The CDR3: CASSLVVTVNTEAFF. The CDR3 DNA follows: TGCGCCAGCAGCTTGGTCGTGACAGTGAACACTGAAGCTTTCTTT.